This TCR beta chain came from a study of cytomegalovirus exposure and HLA in healthy donors. General observations from the study: Specificity of three CMV-associated chains for CMV antigens was verified in vitro.

This CDR3 comprises 14 residues. Germline lookup yields CDR1 SEHNR and CDR2 FQNEAQ (reference sequence). Trimming removed 3 bases at V and 7 bases at J, with 15 bases between. With regard to this clone: Its antigen is unidentified.

Using immunoSEQ multiplex PCR, the repertoire was profiled, and TCRdb retains in-frame clones only, with some absent. Among over 150,000 clones listed, roughly 86% were seen once. This receptor was identified in a man aged 18 to 30 in good health and CMV-seropositive. The chain has TRBV7-9 and TRBJ1-2; D perhaps matches TRBD1 (6 bases). Sequenced material: PBMCs. The DNA for the CDR3 is TGTGCCAGCAGCTTGTCCGGGGGGCCGCGTGGCTACACCTTC. Translating it yields CASSLSGGPRGYTF.